This T cell receptor beta chain was observed in a study of spatial heterogeneity in lung cancer. Study-wide context: At a median of roughly 2 years after resection, follow-up PBMC samples were sequenced when available.

Time point specified: blood at routine non-recurrence follow-up after resection. From tumor, nontumor lung or frozen PBMC, whole RNA was taken unsorted for sequencing. CDR1 is MNHEY and CDR2 is SVGAGI in the germline V gene. The V and J ends lost 7 bases and 8 bases, in that order; junction bases with no gene match: 13. CDR3 length equals 16 residues. TCRdb reprocessed the 5' RACE reads with MiXCR, giving one entry per CDR3 protein. The sample consists of roughly 110,000 distinct CDR3 sequences, approximately 10% of them appearing once. The specimen comprised PBMCs, sampled at follow-up. This TCR came from a female donor with early-stage non-small cell lung cancer. The J gene is TRBJ2-1, the V gene TRBV6-5, with TRBD2 matching 11 bases. DNA of the CDR3: TGTGCCAGCACCCGAGCGACTAGCGGGGTCGGCCATGAGCAGTTCTTC. Translating gives CASTRATSGVGHEQFF.